This is a list of T cell receptor beta chains from one sample in a study of blood T cell repertoires in COVID-19. The protocol was immunoSEQ multiplex PCR, while the TCRdb copy is restricted to in-frame clones and leaves out a portion. Of approximately 32,000 clones listed, roughly 90% were seen once; the top ten hold around 3.6%. The sample comprised peripheral blood. The receptor source for this set is a man aged 55 to 70 with acute or convalescent COVID-19. Both conserved end residues are part of each CDR3. The D gene is left open where the match is weak. Some rows mark clone size as missing; the rest say once, few, many or name a class of expanded clone.

abundance	d_gene	v_gene	j_gene	CDR3nt	CDR3aa
NA	TRBD1	TRBV7-9	TRBJ1-6	TGTGCCAGCAGCTTAACCACAGGGGGAGGTTCACCCCTCCACTTT	CASSLTTGGGSPLHF
NA	NA	TRBV5-5	TRBJ2-3	TGTGCCAGCAGCTTAGGAAGCGGGAGCACAGATACGCAGTATTTT	CASSLGSGSTDTQYF
NA	TRBD1	TRBV27	TRBJ2-2	TGTGCCAGCAGCCCGAGGACAGGGGGCCCGGGTCCGCTGTTTTTT	CASSPRTGGPGPLFF
NA	TRBD1	TRBV6-5	TRBJ1-2	TGTGCCAGCAAGGGGACAGGGCTCGGAGGCTATGGCTACACCTTC	CASKGTGLGGYGYTF
NA	TRBD1	TRBV4-3	TRBJ2-7	TGCGCCAGCAGCCAAGACTCCGGGACAGGGGGCCTCAGGACCTACGAGCAGTACTTC	CASSQDSGTGGLRTYEQYF
once	TRBD2	TRBV19	TRBJ2-2	TGTGCCAGTACGGGAGGCCACTGGGTGTACGGGGAGCTGTTTTTT	CASTGGHWVYGELFF
NA	NA	TRBV9	TRBJ2-5	TGTGCCAGCAGCCCTTACGAGGGAGAGACCCAGTACTTC	CASSPYEGETQYF
NA	NA	TRBV7-9	TRBJ1-1	TGTGCCAGCAGCCCCCCGGGTCTAGATTACACTGAAGCTTTCTTT	CASSPPGLDYTEAFF
NA	NA	TRBV6-6	TRBJ2-5	TGTGCCAGCACTCCGGGATGGATCCAAGAGACCCAGTACTTC	CASTPGWIQETQYF
NA	NA	TRBV3-1/TRBV3-2	TRBJ1-1	TGTGCCAGCAGCCAAGGAAGGGAGGGGTCCACTGAAGCTTTCTTT	CASSQGREGSTEAFF
once	NA	TRBV5-6	TRBJ2-2	TGTGCCAGCAGCTTGGTCAGGAACACCGGGGAGCTGTTTTTT	CASSLVRNTGELFF
NA	NA	TRBV6-5	TRBJ1-1	TGTGCCAGCAGACGACAGTTCCCCACTGAAGCTTTCTTT	CASRRQFPTEAFF
NA	TRBD1	TRBV4-3	TRBJ1-2	TGCGCCAGCAGCCAAGATCAGACAGGGGCGGGCTACACCTTC	CASSQDQTGAGYTF
NA	TRBD2	TRBV11-2	TRBJ2-3	TGTGCCAGCAGTCCCGGGACTAGCGGATTCACAGATACGCAGTATTTT	CASSPGTSGFTDTQYF
once	NA	TRBV14	TRBJ2-2	TGTGCCAGCAGCCAAGAGGGCAGGCCGAACACCGGGGAGCTGTTTTTT	CASSQEGRPNTGELFF
NA	NA	TRBV9	TRBJ1-6	TGTGCCAGCAGCGCCTCTAATTCACCCCTCCACTTT	CASSASNSPLHF
NA	TRBD2	TRBV28	TRBJ2-1	TGTGCCAGCAGTTCCTCATACGGACTAGCGGGAGTGAATGAGCAGTTCTTC	CASSSSYGLAGVNEQFF
NA	TRBD2	TRBV9	TRBJ2-5	TGTGCCAGCAGCGTCGGCTCTAGCGGGAGTGGAGAGACCCAGTACTTC	CASSVGSSGSGETQYF
NA	NA	TRBV2	TRBJ1-4	TGTGCCAGCAGTGAAGCGGCGGGGGGCCTGGGGAGGGAAAAACTGTTTTTT	CASSEAAGGLGREKLFF
NA	TRBD1	TRBV30	TRBJ2-3	TGTGCCTCGACAGGGTCCCTCACAGATACGCAGTATTTT	CASTGSLTDTQYF
once	NA	TRBV14	TRBJ1-4	TGTGCCAGCAGCCAAATTGGCGAAAAACTGTTTTTT	CASSQIGEKLFF
NA	NA	TRBV12-3/TRBV12-4	TRBJ1-1	TGTGCCAGCAGCCCCCGAGCTTTCTTT	CASSPRAFF
NA	NA	TRBV28	TRBJ2-3	TGTGCCAGCAGTCTACAGCTTAGCACAGATACGCAGTATTTT	CASSLQLSTDTQYF
NA	TRBD2	TRBV19	TRBJ2-1	TGTGCCAGTAGTATAGATACTCGGACTAGCGCGTCCTACAATGAGCAGTTCTTC	CASSIDTRTSASYNEQFF
NA	NA	TRBV5-6	TRBJ1-2	TGTGCCAGCAGCCCAATGGGACTCCGGGAGGGCTATGGCTACACCTTC	CASSPMGLREGYGYTF
NA	TRBD2	TRBV27	TRBJ2-3	TGTGCCAGCAGTCTACTAGCGGGAGTTGTAGATACGCAGTATTTT	CASSLLAGVVDTQYF
NA	NA	TRBV6-5	TRBJ1-2	TGTGCCAGCAGCCTTAGAGGGGGAAACTATGGCTACACCTTC	CASSLRGGNYGYTF
NA	NA	TRBV19	TRBJ1-4	TGTGCCAGTAGTATAGCCTTACAGGGAGTTAGTGAAAAACTGTTTTTT	CASSIALQGVSEKLFF
NA	NA	TRBV10-3	TRBJ2-5	TGTGCCATCAAGGGGGTACAAGAGACCCAGTACTTC	CAIKGVQETQYF
NA	TRBD2	TRBV29-1	TRBJ2-7	TGCAGCGTTAGCGGGAGGGCATCCGAGCAGTACTTC	CSVSGRASEQYF
NA	NA	TRBV3-1/TRBV3-2	TRBJ1-6	TGTGCCAGCAGCCAAGATCGACGGAGAAATTCACCCCTCCACTTT	CASSQDRRRNSPLHF
NA	NA	TRBV3-1/TRBV3-2	TRBJ2-7	TGTGCCAGCAGCCAGGACACGACCTACGAGCAGTACTTC	CASSQDTTYEQYF
NA	TRBD1	TRBV5-1	TRBJ2-7	TGCGCCAGCAGCATACAGGGGGATCACTCCTACGAGCAGTACTTC	CASSIQGDHSYEQYF
once	TRBD1	TRBV15	TRBJ1-4	TGTGCCACCAGCAGTGCTATGGGACAGTTTAATGAAAAACTGTTTTTT	CATSSAMGQFNEKLFF
once	TRBD2	TRBV28	TRBJ2-1	TGTGCCAGCAGTTCTGGGACTAGCGGGAGACCTGAGCAGTTCTTC	CASSSGTSGRPEQFF
NA	TRBD1	TRBV19	TRBJ1-5	TGTGCCAGTTCACACAGTCCCGGGACAGGGAGCGGTCAGCCCCAGCATTTT	CASSHSPGTGSGQPQHF
NA	TRBD1	TRBV5-1	TRBJ1-2	TGCGCCAGCAGCTCCGGGACAGGTGGCGGGTTTAACTATGGCTACACCTTC	CASSSGTGGGFNYGYTF
NA	NA	TRBV5-6	TRBJ2-1	TGTGCCAGCAGCTTAGTGGGGCCGAATGAGCAGTTCTTC	CASSLVGPNEQFF
NA	NA	TRBV11-3	TRBJ1-1	TGTGCCAGCAGCTTCGCAGGGAACATGAACACTGAAGCTTTCTTT	CASSFAGNMNTEAFF
NA	TRBD1	TRBV9	TRBJ1-2	TGTGCCAGCAGCGTAGCAGGGACAGGGGGCTACTATGGCTACACCTTC	CASSVAGTGGYYGYTF
NA	TRBD2	TRBV13	TRBJ2-1	TGTGCCAGCAGCTCTAGCGGGAGTACCTACAATGAGCAGTTCTTC	CASSSSGSTYNEQFF
NA	NA	TRBV4-2	TRBJ2-6	TGTGCCAGCAGCCAAGAGTCACAGGGAACTGGGGCCAACGTCCTGACTTTC	CASSQESQGTGANVLTF
NA	NA	TRBV2	TRBJ1-5	TGTGCCAGCAGTGTTTCTAAACCTCACAGGGACGTGAGACAGCCCCAGCATTTT	CASSVSKPHRDVRQPQHF
NA	TRBD1	TRBV11-2	TRBJ1-1	TGTGCCAGCAGCAAAGGGTCTCCTGGACAGGTTTTGAACACTGAAGCTTTCTTT	CASSKGSPGQVLNTEAFF
NA	NA	TRBV29-1	TRBJ1-1	TGCAGCGTTGAAGGTCAGGGTAACACTGAAGCTTTCTTT	CSVEGQGNTEAFF
NA	NA	TRBV5-5	TRBJ2-7	TGTGCCAGCAGCCCCCGGGACTTGGGCGAGCAGTACTTC	CASSPRDLGEQYF